These T cell receptor beta chains were read from a single sample in a study of shared clonotypes between healthy human individuals. The assay was immunoSEQ multiplex PCR, and TCRdb's table has in-frame clones only and misses some. This table has about 2.4 million clones, just over 90% appearing once. The sequenced material came from naive CD4+ T cells sorted from blood. Receptor source: a man aged 18 to 35 in good health. Each CDR3 is given with its conserved first and last residue. A D gene is named only where the DNA matches it firmly. Expanded clones are given a class, and other clones once, few, many or no size at all.

cdr3_nt,cdr3_aa,v_call,j_call,d_call,clone_size
TGTGCCAGCAGCGTAGGACTCGGGCCGGGACTCTACGAGCAGTACTTC,CASSVGLGPGLYEQYF,TRBV9,TRBJ2-7,-,-
TGTGCCAGCAGCCCCCCCCTGGGGGGGGCTGAAAAACTGTTTTTT,CASSPPLGGAEKLFF,TRBV9,TRBJ1-4,-,-
TGTGCCATCAGTGAGTCGACTCGGACTAGCGGGAGCAATGAGCAGTTCTTC,CAISESTRTSGSNEQFF,TRBV10-3,TRBJ2-1,TRBD2,-
TGCGCCAGCAGCCTCCGGGCAGGCGGCTACGAGCAGTACTTC,CASSLRAGGYEQYF,TRBV4-1,TRBJ2-7,-,-
TGCGCCAGCAGCTCCTCGGGACAGGGATATGAAAAACTGTTTTTT,CASSSSGQGYEKLFF,TRBV5-1,TRBJ1-4,TRBD1,-
TGTGCCAGCAGGGCTAGCGGGGCCTACGAGCAGTACTTC,CASRASGAYEQYF,TRBV5-6,TRBJ2-7,TRBD2,once
TGCGCCAGCAGCTTGGAACCGGGGAGCTCTGGAAACACCATATATTTT,CASSLEPGSSGNTIYF,TRBV5-1,TRBJ1-3,-,-
TGCGCCAGCAGCGATCGGACAGGGTCCGGAAACACCATATATTTT,CASSDRTGSGNTIYF,TRBV5-1,TRBJ1-3,TRBD1,-
TGTGCCAGCAGCTTAACGCCTAGCGGGGGTCAAGAGACCCAGTACTTC,CASSLTPSGGQETQYF,TRBV7-3,TRBJ2-5,TRBD2,-
TGTGCCAGCAGGGGGACAGGGATAAGGGAGACCCAGTACTTC,CASRGTGIRETQYF,TRBV2,TRBJ2-5,TRBD1,-
TGTGCCTGGAGTGTACGTTCTAGCGGGAGGGCAGATACGCAGTATTTT,CAWSVRSSGRADTQYF,TRBV30,TRBJ2-3,TRBD2,-
TGTGCCAGCTCACCTTCTAGTTCCTACGAGCAGTACTTC,CASSPSSSYEQYF,TRBV18,TRBJ2-7,-,-
TGCGCCAGCAGCTCCGGGACTTGGGACGAGCAGTTCTTC,CASSSGTWDEQFF,TRBV5-1,TRBJ2-1,-,-
TGCGCCAGCAGCCAAGTCGACAGGGGGCTGCTTGAAGCTTTCTTT,CASSQVDRGLLEAFF,TRBV4-3,TRBJ1-1,TRBD1,once
TGTGCCAGCAGCTTATCCCTTTTCACAGATACGCAGTATTTT,CASSLSLFTDTQYF,TRBV7-3,TRBJ2-3,-,-
TGTGCCACCTCGGGACAGGGTAATGAAAAACTGTTTTTT,CATSGQGNEKLFF,TRBV2,TRBJ1-4,TRBD1,-
TGCGCCAGCAGCACCGAAGGGGGAAATGAAAAACTGTTTTTT,CASSTEGGNEKLFF,TRBV5-1,TRBJ1-4,-,-
-,CASSVVGQGAHF,TRBV9,TRBJ2-3,-,-
TGTGCCAGCAGCGTAGAAGGCGGGAGAAGCACAGATACGCAGTATTTT,CASSVEGGRSTDTQYF,TRBV9,TRBJ2-3,TRBD2,-
TGTGCCAGCAGTGAGGGGGGGACAGATACGCAGTATTTT,CASSEGGTDTQYF,TRBV2,TRBJ2-3,TRBD2,once